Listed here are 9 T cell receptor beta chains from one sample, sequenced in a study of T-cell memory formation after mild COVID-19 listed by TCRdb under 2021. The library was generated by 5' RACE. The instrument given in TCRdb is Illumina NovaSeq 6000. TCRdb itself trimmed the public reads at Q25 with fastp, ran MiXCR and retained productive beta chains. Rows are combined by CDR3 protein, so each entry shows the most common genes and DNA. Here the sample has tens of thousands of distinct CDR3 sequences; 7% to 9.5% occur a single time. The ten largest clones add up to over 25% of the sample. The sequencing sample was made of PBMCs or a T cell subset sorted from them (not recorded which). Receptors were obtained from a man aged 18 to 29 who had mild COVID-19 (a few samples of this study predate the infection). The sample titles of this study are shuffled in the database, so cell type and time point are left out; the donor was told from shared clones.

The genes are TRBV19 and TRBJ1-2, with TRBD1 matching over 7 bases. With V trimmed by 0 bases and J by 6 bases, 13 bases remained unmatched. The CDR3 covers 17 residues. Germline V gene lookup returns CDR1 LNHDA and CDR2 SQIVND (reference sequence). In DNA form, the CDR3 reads TGTGCCAGTAGTATAGATCTTCCATTTGGGACAGAAGATGGCTACACCTTC. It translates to CASSIDLPFGTEDGYTF.

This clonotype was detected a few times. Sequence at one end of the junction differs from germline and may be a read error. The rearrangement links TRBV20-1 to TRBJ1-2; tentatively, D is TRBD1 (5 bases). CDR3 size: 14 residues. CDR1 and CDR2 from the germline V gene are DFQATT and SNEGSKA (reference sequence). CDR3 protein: CSAGDSANKDGYTF. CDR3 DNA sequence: TGCAGTGCTGGAGACAGCGCAAATAAAGATGGCTACACCTTC.

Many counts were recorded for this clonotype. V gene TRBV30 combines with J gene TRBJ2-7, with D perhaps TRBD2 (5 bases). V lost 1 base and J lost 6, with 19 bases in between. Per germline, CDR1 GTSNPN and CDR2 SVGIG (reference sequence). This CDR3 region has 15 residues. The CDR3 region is CAWSEPWEYRVEQYF. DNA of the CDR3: TGTGCCTGGAGTGAGCCTTGGGAGTACAGAGTCGAGCAGTACTTC. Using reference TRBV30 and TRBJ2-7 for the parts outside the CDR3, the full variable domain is SQTIHQWPATLVQPVGSPLSLECTVEGTSNPNLYWYRQAAGRGLQLLFYSVGIGQISSEVPQNLSASRPQDRQFILSSKKLLLSDSGFYLCAWSEPWEYRVEQYFGPGTRLTVT.

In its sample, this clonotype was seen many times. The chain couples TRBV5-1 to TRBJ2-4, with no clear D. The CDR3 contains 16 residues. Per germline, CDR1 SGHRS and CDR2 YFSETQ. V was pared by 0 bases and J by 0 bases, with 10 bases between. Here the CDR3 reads CASSLASSLAKNIQYF. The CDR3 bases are TGCGCCAGCAGCTTGGCCAGCTCCTTAGCCAAAAACATTCAGTACTTC.

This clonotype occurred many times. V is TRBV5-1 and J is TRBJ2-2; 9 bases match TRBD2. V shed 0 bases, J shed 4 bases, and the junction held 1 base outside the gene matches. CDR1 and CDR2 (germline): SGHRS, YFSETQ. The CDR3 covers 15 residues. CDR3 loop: CASSLGLAVTGELFF. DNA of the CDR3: TGCGCCAGCAGCTTGGGACTAGCGGTCACCGGGGAGCTGTTTTTT.

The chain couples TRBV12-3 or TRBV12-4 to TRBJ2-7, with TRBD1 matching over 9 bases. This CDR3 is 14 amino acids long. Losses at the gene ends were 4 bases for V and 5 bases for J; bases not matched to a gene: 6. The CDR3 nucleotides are TGTGCCAGCAGTTCCCAGGGACAGGGAGACGAGCAGTACTTC. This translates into CASSSQGQGDEQYF.

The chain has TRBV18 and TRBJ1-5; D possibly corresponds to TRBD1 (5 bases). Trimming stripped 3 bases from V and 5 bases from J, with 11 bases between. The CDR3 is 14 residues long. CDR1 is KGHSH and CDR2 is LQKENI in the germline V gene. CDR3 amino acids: CASSPGGTDQPQHF. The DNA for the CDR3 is TGTGCCAGCTCACCGGGGGGGACGGATCAGCCCCAGCATTTT.

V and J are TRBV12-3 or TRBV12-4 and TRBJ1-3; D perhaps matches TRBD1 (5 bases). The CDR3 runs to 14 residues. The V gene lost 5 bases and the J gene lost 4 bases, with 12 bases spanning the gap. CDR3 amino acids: CASSRDGEGNTIYF. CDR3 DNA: TGTGCCAGCAGTAGGGACGGGGAAGGAAACACCATATATTTT.

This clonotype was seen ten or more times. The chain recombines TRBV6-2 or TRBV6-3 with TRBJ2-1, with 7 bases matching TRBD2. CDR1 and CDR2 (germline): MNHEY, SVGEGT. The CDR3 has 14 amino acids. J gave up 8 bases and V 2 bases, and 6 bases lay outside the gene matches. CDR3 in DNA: TGTGCCAGCAGTTACGGGCTAGCGGCGGATGAGCAGTTCTTC. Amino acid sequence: CASSYGLAADEQFF.